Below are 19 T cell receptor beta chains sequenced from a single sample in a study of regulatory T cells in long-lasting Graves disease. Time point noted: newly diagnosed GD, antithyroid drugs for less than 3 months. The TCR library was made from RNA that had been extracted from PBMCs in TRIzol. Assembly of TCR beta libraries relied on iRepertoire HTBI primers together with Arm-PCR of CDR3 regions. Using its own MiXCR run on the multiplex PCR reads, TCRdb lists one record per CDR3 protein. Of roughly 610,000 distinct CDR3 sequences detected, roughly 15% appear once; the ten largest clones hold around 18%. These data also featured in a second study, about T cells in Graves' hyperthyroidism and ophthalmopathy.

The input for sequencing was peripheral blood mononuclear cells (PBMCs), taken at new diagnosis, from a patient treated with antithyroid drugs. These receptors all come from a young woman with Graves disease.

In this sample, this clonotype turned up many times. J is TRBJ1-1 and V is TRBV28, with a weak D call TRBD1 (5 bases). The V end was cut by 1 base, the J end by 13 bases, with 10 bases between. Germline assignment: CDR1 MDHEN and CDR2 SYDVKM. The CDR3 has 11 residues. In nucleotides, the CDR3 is TGTGCCAGCAGTTTATATGGGCAGGGTTTCTTT. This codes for CASSLYGQGFF.

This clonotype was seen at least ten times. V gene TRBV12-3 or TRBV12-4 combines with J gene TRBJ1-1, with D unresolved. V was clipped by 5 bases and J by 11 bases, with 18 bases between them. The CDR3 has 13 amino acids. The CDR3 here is CASSPEDGRRAFF. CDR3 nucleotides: TGTGCCAGCAGTCCCGAGGACGGGCGGAGGGCTTTCTTT.

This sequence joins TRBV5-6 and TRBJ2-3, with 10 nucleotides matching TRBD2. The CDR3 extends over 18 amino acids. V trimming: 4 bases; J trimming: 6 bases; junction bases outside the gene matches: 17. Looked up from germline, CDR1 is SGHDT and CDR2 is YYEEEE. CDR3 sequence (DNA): TGTGCCAGCAGCGGTACATCATCTAGCGGGGGATGGGCGGATACGCAGTATTTT. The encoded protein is CASSGTSSSGGWADTQYF.

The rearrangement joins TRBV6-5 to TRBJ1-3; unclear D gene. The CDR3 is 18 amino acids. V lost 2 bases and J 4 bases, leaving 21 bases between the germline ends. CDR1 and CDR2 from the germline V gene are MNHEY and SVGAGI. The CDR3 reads CASSYTVLPSGLGNTIYF. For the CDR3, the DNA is TGTGCCAGCAGTTACACCGTCCTGCCCTCCGGGTTGGGAAACACCATATATTTT.

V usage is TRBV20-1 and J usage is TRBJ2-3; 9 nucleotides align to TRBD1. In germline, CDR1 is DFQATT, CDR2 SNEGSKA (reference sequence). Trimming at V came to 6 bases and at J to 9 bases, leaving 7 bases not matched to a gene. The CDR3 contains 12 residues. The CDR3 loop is CSAAGQGWTQYF. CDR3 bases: TGCAGTGCCGCGGGACAGGGTTGGACGCAGTATTTT.

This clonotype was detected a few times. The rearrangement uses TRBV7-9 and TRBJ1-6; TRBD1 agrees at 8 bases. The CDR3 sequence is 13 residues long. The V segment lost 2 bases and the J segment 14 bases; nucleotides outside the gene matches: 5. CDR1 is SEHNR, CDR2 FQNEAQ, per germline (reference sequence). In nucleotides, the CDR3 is TGTGCCAGCAGCTTAAGTGACAGGGGTACCCTCCACTTT. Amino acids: CASSLSDRGTLHF.

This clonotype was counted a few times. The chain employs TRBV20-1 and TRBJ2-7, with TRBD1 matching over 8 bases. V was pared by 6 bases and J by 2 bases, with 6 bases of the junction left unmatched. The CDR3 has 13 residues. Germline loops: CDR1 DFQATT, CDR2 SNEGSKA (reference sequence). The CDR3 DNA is TGCAGTGCCCCAGGGGGCCTAACCTACGAGCAGTACTTC. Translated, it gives CSAPGGLTYEQYF.

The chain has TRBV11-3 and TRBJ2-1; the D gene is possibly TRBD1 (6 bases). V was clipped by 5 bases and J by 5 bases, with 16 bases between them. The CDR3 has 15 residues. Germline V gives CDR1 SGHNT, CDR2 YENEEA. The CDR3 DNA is TGTGCCAGCAGCCCACAACAGGGTATGGACAATGAGCAGTTCTTC. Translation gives CASSPQQGMDNEQFF.

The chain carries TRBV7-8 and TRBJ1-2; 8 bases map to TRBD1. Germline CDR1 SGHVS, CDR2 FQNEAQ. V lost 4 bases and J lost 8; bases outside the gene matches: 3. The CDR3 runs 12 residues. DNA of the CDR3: TGTGCCAGCAGCTCAGCAGGGGGCGGCTACACCTTC. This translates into CASSSAGGGYTF.

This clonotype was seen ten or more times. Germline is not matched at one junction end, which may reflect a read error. The CDR3 sequence is CASSASTGGLYEQYF. CDR3 DNA sequence: TGTGCTAGCAGTGCCTCGACAGGGGGCCTCTACGAGCAGTACTTC. The chain recombines TRBV27 with TRBJ2-7, with 10 bases that match TRBD1. This CDR3 is built from 15 residues. CDR1 is MNHEY, CDR2 SMNVEV, per germline (reference sequence).

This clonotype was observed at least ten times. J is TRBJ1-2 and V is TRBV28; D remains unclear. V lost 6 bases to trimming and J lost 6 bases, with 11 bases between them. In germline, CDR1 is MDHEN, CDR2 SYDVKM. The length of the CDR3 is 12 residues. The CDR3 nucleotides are TGTGCCAGCAGCGTGTTAGGAGATGGCTACACCTTC. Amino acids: CASSVLGDGYTF.

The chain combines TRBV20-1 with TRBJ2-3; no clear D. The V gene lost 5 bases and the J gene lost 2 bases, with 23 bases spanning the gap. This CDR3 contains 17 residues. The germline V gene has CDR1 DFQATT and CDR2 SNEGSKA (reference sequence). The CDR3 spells CSAPIAFSSYTTDTQYF. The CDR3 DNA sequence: TGCAGTGCTCCCATTGCTTTTTCTAGTTACACCACAGATACGCAGTATTTT.

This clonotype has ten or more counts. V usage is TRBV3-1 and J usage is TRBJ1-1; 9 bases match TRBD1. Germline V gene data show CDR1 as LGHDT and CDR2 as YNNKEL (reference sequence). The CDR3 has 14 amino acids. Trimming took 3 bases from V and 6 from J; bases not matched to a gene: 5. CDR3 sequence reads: CASSQTRDRAEAFF. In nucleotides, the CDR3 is TGTGCCAGCAGCCAGACCCGGGACAGGGCTGAAGCTTTCTTT.

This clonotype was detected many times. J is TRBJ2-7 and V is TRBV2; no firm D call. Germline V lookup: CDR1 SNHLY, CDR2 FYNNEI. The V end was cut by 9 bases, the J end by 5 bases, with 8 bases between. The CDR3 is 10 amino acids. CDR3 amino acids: CASGINEQYF. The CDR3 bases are TGTGCCAGTGGGATTAACGAGCAGTACTTC.

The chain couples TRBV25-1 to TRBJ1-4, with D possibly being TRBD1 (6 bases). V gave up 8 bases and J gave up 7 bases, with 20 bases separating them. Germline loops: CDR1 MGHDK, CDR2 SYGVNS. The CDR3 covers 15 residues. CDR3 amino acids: CASALGGRISEKLFF. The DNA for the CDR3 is TGTGCCAGCGCCCTGGGGGGGCGAATATCTGAAAAACTGTTTTTT.

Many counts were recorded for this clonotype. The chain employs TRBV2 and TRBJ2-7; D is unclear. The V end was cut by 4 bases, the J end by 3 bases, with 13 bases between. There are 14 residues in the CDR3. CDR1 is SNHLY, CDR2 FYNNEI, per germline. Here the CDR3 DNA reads TGTGCCAGCAGTGCAGGCGCGCTAGACTACGAGCAGTACTTC. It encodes CASSAGALDYEQYF.

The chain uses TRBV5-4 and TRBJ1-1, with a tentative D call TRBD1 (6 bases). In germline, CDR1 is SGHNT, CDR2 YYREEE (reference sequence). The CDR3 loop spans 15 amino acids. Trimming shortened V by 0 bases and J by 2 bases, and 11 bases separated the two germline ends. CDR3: CASSLVGQSNTEAFF. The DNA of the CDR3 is TGTGCCAGCAGCTTGGTTGGACAGTCAAACACTGAAGCTTTCTTT.

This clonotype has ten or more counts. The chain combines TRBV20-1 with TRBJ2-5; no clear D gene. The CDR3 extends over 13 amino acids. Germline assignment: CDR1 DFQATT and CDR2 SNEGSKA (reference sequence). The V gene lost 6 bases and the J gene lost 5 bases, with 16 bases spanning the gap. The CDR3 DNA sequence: TGCAGTGCCCCACGTAGTGTTTCGGAGACCCAGTACTTC. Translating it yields CSAPRSVSETQYF.

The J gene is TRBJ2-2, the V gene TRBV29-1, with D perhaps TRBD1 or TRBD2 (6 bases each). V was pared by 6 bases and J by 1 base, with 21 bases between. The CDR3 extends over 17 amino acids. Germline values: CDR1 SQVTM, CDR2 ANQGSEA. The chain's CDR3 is CSVSRVRGPENTGELFF. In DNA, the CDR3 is TGCAGCGTCTCCCGAGTTCGGGGGCCTGAGAACACCGGGGAGCTGTTTTTT.